This T cell receptor (beta chain) was sequenced during a study of blood T cell repertoires in COVID-19. Trimming shortened V by 1 base and J by 4 bases, and 20 bases separated the two germline ends. Germline CDR1 is SGHVS and CDR2 is FQNEAQ. CDR3 length equals 18 residues. Profiled with immunoSEQ multiplex PCR; TCRdb holds only in-frame clones, not every one. Of about 320,000 clones listed, 90% are singletons. The TCR sequence derives from a woman aged 25 to 45 who had been exposed to COVID-19. This chain connects TRBV7-8 to TRBJ1-3; D remains ambiguous. Source material: PBMCs or T cells enriched from blood (not recorded which). Here the CDR3 reads CASSLVPAESKWGNTIYF. CDR3 sequence (DNA): TGTGCCAGCAGCTTAGTGCCCGCGGAGTCGAAGTGGGGAAACACCATATATTTT.